This TCR beta chain was found in a study of shared clonotypes between healthy human individuals. Overall study: A donor's plate count was three for CD4 naive and three for CD4 memory; CD8 naive had two and CD8 memory one. Whole-study results and caveats: Larger estimated richness was generally seen in naive subsets than in memory subsets. In this cohort, only blood was sampled, and tissue repertoires likely differ.

Terminally differentiated effector memory CD45RA+ cells were excluded from the naive CD8 cells, which were CD45RO-negative and positively selected for CCR7. Worth noting for this clone: The antigen is unknown.

Germline V CDR1 and CDR2: SGHDT, YYEEEE. V lost 1 base, J lost 1 base, and 14 bases lay in between. The CDR3 has 16 amino acids. Deep was the level at which the assay was run. The assay was immunoSEQ multiplex PCR, and TCRdb's table has in-frame clones only and misses some. The table has about 2 million clones, about 95% seen once; the top ten hold about 1.1%. The rearrangement joins TRBV5-6 to TRBJ1-1; D is perhaps TRBD1 (5 bases). This receptor was identified in a man aged 18 to 29 in good health. The material sequenced was naive CD8+ T cells sorted from blood. CDR3 protein: CASSLTGGVANTEAFF. CDR3 nucleotide sequence: TGTGCCAGCAGCTTGACAGGCGGTGTTGCGAACACTGAAGCTTTCTTT.